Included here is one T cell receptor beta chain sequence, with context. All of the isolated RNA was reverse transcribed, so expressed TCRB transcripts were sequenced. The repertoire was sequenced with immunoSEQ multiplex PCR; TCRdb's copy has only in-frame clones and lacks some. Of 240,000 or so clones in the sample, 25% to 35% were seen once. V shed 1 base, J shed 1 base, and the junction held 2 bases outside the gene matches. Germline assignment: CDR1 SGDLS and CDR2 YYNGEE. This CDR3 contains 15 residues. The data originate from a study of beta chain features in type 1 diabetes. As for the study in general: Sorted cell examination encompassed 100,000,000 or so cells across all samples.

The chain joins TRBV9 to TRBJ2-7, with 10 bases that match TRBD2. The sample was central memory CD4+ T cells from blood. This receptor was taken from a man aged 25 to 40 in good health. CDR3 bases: TGTGCCAGCAGCGTATCTAGCGGGGGTTCCTACGAGCAGTACTTC. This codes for CASSVSSGGSYEQYF.